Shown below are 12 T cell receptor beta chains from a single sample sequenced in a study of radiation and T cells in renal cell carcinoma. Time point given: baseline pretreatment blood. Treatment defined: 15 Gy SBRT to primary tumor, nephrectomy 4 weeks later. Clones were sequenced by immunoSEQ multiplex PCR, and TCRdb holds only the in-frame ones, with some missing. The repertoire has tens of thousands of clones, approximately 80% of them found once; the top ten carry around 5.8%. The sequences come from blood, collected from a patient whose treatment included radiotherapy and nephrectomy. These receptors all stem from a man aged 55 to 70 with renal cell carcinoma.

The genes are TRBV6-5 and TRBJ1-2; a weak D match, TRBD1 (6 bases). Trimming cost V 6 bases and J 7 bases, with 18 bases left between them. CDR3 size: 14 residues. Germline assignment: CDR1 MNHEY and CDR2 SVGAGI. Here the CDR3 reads CASRRTGLNIGYTF. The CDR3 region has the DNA TGTGCCAGCAGAAGAACAGGGCTGAACATTGGCTACACCTTC.

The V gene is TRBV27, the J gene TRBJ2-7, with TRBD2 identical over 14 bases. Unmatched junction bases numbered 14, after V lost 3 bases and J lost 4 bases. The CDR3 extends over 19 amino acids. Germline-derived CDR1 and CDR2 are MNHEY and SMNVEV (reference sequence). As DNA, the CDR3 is TGTGCCAGCAGTTTTCGGGTCCGCGGACTAGCGGGAGGCGGGTACGAGCAGTACTTC. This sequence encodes CASSFRVRGLAGGGYEQYF.

CDR3 loop: CASSEVGWSSGANVLTF. The CDR3 coding sequence is TGTGCCAGCAGTGAGGTGGGGTGGAGCTCTGGGGCCAACGTCCTGACTTTC. The rearrangement uses TRBV2 and TRBJ2-6, with D uncertain. There are 17 residues in the CDR3. CDR1 is SNHLY, CDR2 FYNNEI, per germline. The ends were cut back, 3 bases at V and 0 bases at J, with 12 bases in the middle.

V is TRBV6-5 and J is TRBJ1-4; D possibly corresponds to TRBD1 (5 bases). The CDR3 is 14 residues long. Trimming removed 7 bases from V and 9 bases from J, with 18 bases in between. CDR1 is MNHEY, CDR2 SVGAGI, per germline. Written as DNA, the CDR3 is TGTGCCAGCAACCAGGCCGGGGGACCCAAAAAACTGTTTTTT. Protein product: CASNQAGGPKKLFF.

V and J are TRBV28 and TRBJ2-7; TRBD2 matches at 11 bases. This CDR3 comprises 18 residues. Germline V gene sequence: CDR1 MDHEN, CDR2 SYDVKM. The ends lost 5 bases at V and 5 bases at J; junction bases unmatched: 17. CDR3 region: CASSPPQVAGGQLDEQYF. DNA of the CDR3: TGTGCCAGCAGTCCTCCCCAGGTAGCGGGAGGGCAACTGGACGAGCAGTACTTC.

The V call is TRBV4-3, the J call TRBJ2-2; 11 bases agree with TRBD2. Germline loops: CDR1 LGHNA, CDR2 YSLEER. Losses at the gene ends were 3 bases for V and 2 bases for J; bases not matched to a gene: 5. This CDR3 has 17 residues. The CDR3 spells CASSQVTSGANTGELFF. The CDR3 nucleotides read TGCGCCAGCAGCCAGGTGACTAGCGGGGCTAACACCGGGGAGCTGTTTTTT.

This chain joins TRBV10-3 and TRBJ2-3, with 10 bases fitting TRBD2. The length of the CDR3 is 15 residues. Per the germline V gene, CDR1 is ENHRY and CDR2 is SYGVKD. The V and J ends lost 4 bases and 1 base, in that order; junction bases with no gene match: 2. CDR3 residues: CAISAGTSGTDTQYF. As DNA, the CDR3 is TGTGCCATCAGTGCCGGGACTAGCGGCACAGATACGCAGTATTTT.

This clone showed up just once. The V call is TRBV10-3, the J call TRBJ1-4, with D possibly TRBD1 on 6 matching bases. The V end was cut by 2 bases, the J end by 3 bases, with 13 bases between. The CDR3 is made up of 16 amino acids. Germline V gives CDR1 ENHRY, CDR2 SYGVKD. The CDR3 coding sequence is TGTGCCATCAGTGAGACCCCCAGGGGAGCTAATGAAAAACTGTTTTTT. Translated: CAISETPRGANEKLFF.

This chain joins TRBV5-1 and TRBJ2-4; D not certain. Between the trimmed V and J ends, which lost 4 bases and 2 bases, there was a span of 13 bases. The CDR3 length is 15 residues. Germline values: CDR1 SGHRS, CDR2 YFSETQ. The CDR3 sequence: CASSEARYSKNIQYF. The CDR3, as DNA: TGCGCCAGCAGCGAAGCCAGGTACTCCAAAAACATTCAGTACTTC.

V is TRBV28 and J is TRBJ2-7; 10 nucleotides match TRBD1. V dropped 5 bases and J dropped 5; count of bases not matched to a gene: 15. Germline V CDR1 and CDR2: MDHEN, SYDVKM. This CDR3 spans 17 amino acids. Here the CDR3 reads CASSPLGRGTGVNEQYF. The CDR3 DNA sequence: TGTGCCAGCAGTCCACTCGGGAGGGGGACAGGGGTCAACGAGCAGTACTTC.

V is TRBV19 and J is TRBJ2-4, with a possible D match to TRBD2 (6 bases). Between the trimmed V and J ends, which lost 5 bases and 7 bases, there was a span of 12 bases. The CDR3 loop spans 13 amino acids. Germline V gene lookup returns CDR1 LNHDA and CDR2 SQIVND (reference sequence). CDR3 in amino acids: CASSVAGNNIQYF. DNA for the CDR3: TGTGCCAGTAGTGTCGCGGGGAACAACATTCAGTACTTC. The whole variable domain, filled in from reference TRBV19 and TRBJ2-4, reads DGGITQSPKYLFRKEGQNVTLSCEQNLNHDAMYWYRQDPGQGLRLIYYSQIVNDFQKGDIAEGYSVSREKKESFPLTVTSAQKNPTAFYLCASSVAGNNIQYFGAGTRLSVL.

In nucleotides, the CDR3 is TGTGCCAGCAGTCGCCAACAGGGGCGCACAGATACGCAGTATTTT. This encodes CASSRQQGRTDTQYF. This chain links TRBV7-2 with TRBJ2-3, with TRBD1 matching over 7 bases. V shed 6 bases and J 1 base; nucleotides not matched to a gene: 7. This CDR3 region has 15 residues. Germline loops: CDR1 SGHTA, CDR2 FQGNSA.